This T cell receptor (beta chain) is from a study of control samples from healthy donors and cancer patients. Per germline, CDR1 MNHNY and CDR2 SVGAGI (reference sequence). This CDR3 is built from 18 residues. V lost 5 bases, J lost 5 bases, and 24 bases lay in between. Generated by immunoSEQ multiplex PCR, the TCRdb table keeps only in-frame clones and is missing some. The sample holds 160,000 or so clones, approximately 96% seen once. The TCR comes from a woman aged 30 to 39 in good health. The chain employs TRBV6-6 and TRBJ2-2; tentative D call: TRBD2 (6 bases). The sample comprised blood. The CDR3 region has the DNA TGTGCCAGCAGTCCCCCCGGTGGGGGATGGGCGGGGACCGGGGAGCTGTTTTTT. Protein product: CASSPPGGGWAGTGELFF.